In this sample, the clone carrying this TCR beta chain turned up a few times. What it binds is not known. The data were obtained in a study of shared clonotypes between healthy human individuals. Study as a whole: In total, the donors were a couple of women and a few men aged 18 to 49.

Deep-level settings were used for running the assay. TCRdb's table, derived via immunoSEQ multiplex PCR, lists solely in-frame clones and lacks some. The top ten clones hold about 1.7% of a sample with around 1.9 million clones, 93% of them seen once. Points from the study as a whole: Lower generation probabilities were found for non-shared clonotypes than for those shared by all four donors.

It was CD45RO-negative cells, positively selected for CCR7, that made up naive CD8 cells, with terminally differentiated effector memory CD45RA+ cells excluded. The receptor was isolated from a man aged 18 to 29 in good health. Some clones in this sample may be carry-over from other donors' samples. The sample consisted of naive CD8+ T cells from PBMCs.

CDR3 nucleotide sequence: TGCAGCTACAGACTAGCGGGAGAATATGAGCAGTTCTTC. Its translation is CSYRLAGEYEQFF. The V gene is TRBV29-1, the J gene TRBJ2-1, with 12 bases fitting TRBD2. Germline V CDR1 and CDR2: SQVTM, ANQGSEA. This CDR3 region has 13 residues. V trimming: 8 bases; J trimming: 8 bases; junction bases outside the gene matches: 7.